The rows below give T cell receptor beta chains drawn from one sample of a study of beta chain features in type 1 diabetes. Assay used: immunoSEQ multiplex PCR; TCRdb lists only in-frame clones, some missing. The sample shows 280,000 or so clones, 14% to 15% of them seen only once. The material sequenced was naive CD4+ T cells from blood. The receptors here all came from a man younger than 30 with type 1 diabetes. Each CDR3 is given with its conserved first and last residue. The D gene is left open where the match is weak. Some rows mark clone size as missing; the rest say once, few, many or name a class of expanded clone.

TRBJ2-7,TRBV25-1,TRBD2,-,CASSVTSWYEQYF,TGTGCCAGCAGTGTGACTAGCTGGTACGAGCAGTACTTC
TRBJ2-1,TRBV18,-,-,CASSPQGSGTNEQFF,TGTGCCAGCTCACCACAGGGGTCGGGCACTAATGAGCAGTTCTTC
TRBJ2-1,TRBV27,TRBD2,-,CASSLLMGGRGNEQFF,TGTGCCAGCAGTTTACTCATGGGCGGGAGGGGGAATGAGCAGTTCTTC
TRBJ1-2,TRBV28,-,-,CASSTTVGGYTF,TGTGCCAGCAGTACGACAGTTGGTGGCTACACCTTC
TRBJ2-4,TRBV30,-,-,CAWSRRGITYF,TGTGCCTGGAGTCGACGAGGGATAACGTACTTC
TRBJ2-2,TRBV21-1,-,few,CASSGGAGELFF,TGTGCCAGCAGCGGGGGGGCCGGGGAGCTGTTTTTT
TRBJ2-7,TRBV9,-,-,CASSVAPGSSYEQYF,TGTGCCAGCAGCGTAGCTCCGGGAAGCTCCTACGAGCAGTACTTC
TRBJ2-2,TRBV4-1,TRBD2,few,CASSQETSGWNTGELFF,TGCGCCAGCAGCCAAGAAACTAGCGGGTGGAACACCGGGGAGCTGTTTTTT
TRBJ1-1,TRBV29-1,TRBD1,few,CSVKGQLNTEAFF,TGCAGCGTTAAGGGACAGTTGAACACTGAAGCTTTCTTT
TRBJ1-2,TRBV11-2,-,-,CASSLGSKTGGYTF,TGTGCCAGCAGCTTAGGGTCCAAGACGGGTGGCTACACCTTC
TRBJ1-5,TRBV10-3,-,few,CAISEGEGNQPQHF,TGTGCCATCAGTGAGGGAGAGGGCAATCAGCCCCAGCATTTT
TRBJ2-3,TRBV10-2,-,-,CASSGTGEYTQYF,TGCGCCAGCAGTGGAACAGGCGAATATACGCAGTATTTT
TRBJ1-5,TRBV10-3,TRBD1,few,CAISDRGRGQPQHF,TGTGCCATCAGTGACAGGGGGCGAGGGCAGCCCCAGCATTTT
TRBJ2-1,TRBV4-1,-,-,CASSQVGRGPYNEQFF,TGCGCCAGCAGCCAAGTGGGCAGGGGACCCTACAATGAGCAGTTCTTC
TRBJ1-4,TRBV29-1,-,-,CSVDRGIGGEKLFF,TGCAGCGTTGATAGGGGGATAGGGGGTGAAAAACTGTTTTTT
TRBJ1-5,TRBV4-3,-,-,CASSQDKRGTQPQHF,TGCGCCAGCAGCCAAGATAAGCGGGGCACTCAGCCCCAGCATTTT
TRBJ2-4,TRBV5-6,-,-,CASSRLGAKNIQYF,TGTGCCAGCAGCAGACTAGGGGCCAAAAACATTCAGTACTTC
TRBJ2-1,TRBV30,-,-,CAWSVRANEQFF,TGTGCCTGGAGTGTAAGAGCGAATGAGCAGTTCTTC
TRBJ2-5,TRBV11-1,-,once,CASSRQNLRSETQYF,TGTGCCAGCAGCCGACAGAATCTAAGATCTGAGACCCAGTACTTC
TRBJ1-1,TRBV5-4,TRBD1,-,CASSPPRQGAGTEAFF,TGTGCCAGCAGTCCACCCAGACAGGGGGCGGGCACTGAAGCTTTCTTT
TRBJ2-4,TRBV11-1,-,few,CASSLFEGLAKNIQYF,TGTGCCAGCAGCTTATTCGAGGGTTTAGCCAAAAACATTCAGTACTTC
TRBJ1-1,TRBV29-1,-,-,CSVKGVWNTEAFF,TGCAGCGTAAAAGGGGTTTGGAACACTGAAGCTTTCTTT
TRBJ2-1,TRBV5-1,TRBD2,-,CASSSGLGRAIEQFF,TGCGCCAGCAGCTCGGGACTAGGGCGGGCGATTGAGCAGTTCTTC
TRBJ2-1,TRBV7-9,TRBD2,-,CASSRSGGAVYNEQFF,TGTGCCAGCAGCCGTAGCGGGGGGGCTGTCTACAATGAGCAGTTCTTC
TRBJ2-6,TRBV5-1,TRBD2,-,CASSETSGSGANVLTF,TGCGCCAGCAGCGAGACTAGCGGATCTGGGGCCAACGTCCTGACTTTC
TRBJ1-5,TRBV2,-,-,CASGVAGGNQPQHF,TGTGCCAGCGGGGTCGCCGGCGGGAATCAGCCCCAGCATTTT
TRBJ1-2,TRBV10-1,TRBD1,few,CASSRGGQGFGGYTF,TGCGCCAGCAGCAGAGGAGGACAGGGGTTCGGTGGCTACACCTTC
TRBJ1-1,TRBV7-2,-,-,CASSRGNTEAFF,TGTGCCAGCAGCAGGGGAAACACTGAAGCTTTCTTT
TRBJ1-1,TRBV5-1,-,-,CASRVGTSNTEAFF,TGCGCCAGCAGGGTGGGGACTTCGAACACTGAAGCTTTCTTT
TRBJ1-5,TRBV19,-,-,CASTYGGSSNQPQHF,TGTGCCAGTACCTACGGTGGGAGCAGCAATCAGCCCCAGCATTTT
TRBJ2-3,TRBV5-1,-,once,CASSLEPGGRGDTQYF,TGCGCCAGCAGCTTGGAACCGGGGGGCCGGGGTGATACGCAGTATTTT
TRBJ2-1,TRBV5-1,-,few,CASSLAPVTGSYNEQFF,TGCGCCAGCAGCTTGGCCCCCGTGACAGGCTCCTACAATGAGCAGTTCTTC
TRBJ2-1,TRBV5-1,TRBD1,-,CASSLEQGSYNEQFF,TGCGCCAGCAGCTTGGAACAGGGGAGCTACAATGAGCAGTTCTTC
TRBJ2-7,TRBV7-2,TRBD1,-,CASSLGGTGEPYEQYF,TGTGCCAGCAGCTTAGGAGGGACAGGGGAACCCTACGAGCAGTACTTC
TRBJ1-2,TRBV30,-,few,CAWRSSGFYGYTF,TGTGCCTGGAGGTCTTCGGGTTTCTATGGCTACACCTTC
TRBJ2-3,TRBV5-1,-,-,CASSLIPTDTQYF,TGCGCCAGCAGCTTGATCCCTACAGATACGCAGTATTTT
TRBJ2-7,TRBV5-1,-,few,CASSLAGHGSEQYF,TGCGCCAGCAGCTTGGCCGGACATGGATCCGAGCAGTACTTC
TRBJ1-1,TRBV6-6,TRBD1,-,CASSSWTGARNTEAFF,TGTGCCAGCAGTTCCTGGACAGGGGCCCGGAACACTGAAGCTTTCTTT
TRBJ2-7,TRBV23-1,TRBD1,few,CASSQHNPGTGNSYEQYF,TGCGCCAGCAGTCAGCACAACCCCGGGACAGGGAACTCCTACGAGCAGTACTTC
TRBJ2-1,TRBV28,TRBD2,-,CASSLGTSGINEQFF,TGTGCCAGCAGTTTGGGGACTAGCGGGATCAATGAGCAGTTCTTC
TRBJ2-6,TRBV2,-,-,CASSEGQRSGANVLTF,TGTGCCAGCAGTGAAGGGCAGAGGTCTGGGGCCAACGTCCTGACTTTC
TRBJ2-1,TRBV7-2,-,few,CASSPALVAGWNEQFF,TGTGCCAGCAGCCCGGCCCTAGTGGCGGGATGGAATGAGCAGTTCTTC
TRBJ1-2,TRBV18,TRBD1,-,CASSPAGQPYGYTF,TGTGCCAGCTCACCAGCGGGACAGCCTTATGGCTACACCTTC
TRBJ2-3,TRBV6-6,-,-,CASSPSLDTQYF,TGTGCCAGCAGCCCCTCTCTAGATACGCAGTATTTT
TRBJ2-3,TRBV30,TRBD1,-,CAWRTGQADTQYF,TGTGCCTGGAGGACAGGGCAAGCAGATACGCAGTATTTT
TRBJ2-1,TRBV2,TRBD1,few,CASSEMIDRGLNEQFF,TGTGCCAGCAGTGAGATGATTGACAGGGGGCTAAATGAGCAGTTCTTC
TRBJ2-1,TRBV7-2,-,few,CASSLGLYSSYNEQFF,TGTGCCAGCAGCTTAGGACTTTATAGCTCCTACAATGAGCAGTTCTTC
TRBJ2-7,TRBV29-1,TRBD2,many,CSVYDGLAYEQYF,TGCAGCGTTTATGACGGACTAGCCTACGAGCAGTACTTC
TRBJ2-5,TRBV5-6,-,-,CASRPQLGRRLETQYF,TGTGCCAGCAGGCCACAACTAGGAAGGAGGCTGGAGACCCAGTACTTC
TRBJ2-5,TRBV28,TRBD2,-,CASRAELASETQYF,TGTGCCAGCAGAGCCGAACTAGCGAGCGAGACCCAGTACTTC
TRBJ2-7,TRBV10-1,-,-,CASSESTRGEQYF,TGCGCCAGCAGTGAGTCGACCAGGGGCGAGCAGTACTTC
TRBJ2-2,TRBV2,TRBD1,-,CASTSGQGYTGELFF,TGTGCCAGCACGTCGGGACAGGGATATACCGGGGAGCTGTTTTTT
TRBJ2-3,TRBV30,-,few,CAWSVLTDTQYF,TGTGCCTGGAGTGTATTAACAGATACGCAGTATTTT
TRBJ2-1,TRBV7-9,-,-,CASSPKGHAGNEQFF,TGTGCCAGCAGCCCGAAGGGACATGCAGGTAATGAGCAGTTCTTC
TRBJ2-1,TRBV9,TRBD1,-,CASSVATGTGGSLTYYNEQFF,TGTGCCAGCAGCGTAGCTACGGGGACAGGGGGCTCCCTTACCTATTACAATGAGCAGTTCTTC